What follows are 19 T cell receptor beta chains derived from one specimen sequenced in a study of T cells after yellow fever vaccination. TCRdb re-called the 5' RACE reads with MiXCR, one entry per CDR3 protein. Here the sample spans approximately 300,000 distinct CDR3 sequences, around 10% being singletons. The sample in question was CD4+ T cells sorted from PBMCs, obtained 45 days after the yellow fever booster vaccination. All receptors derive from a man between 18 and 35 years old who received the YFV17D yellow fever vaccine.

The chain employs TRBV4-2 and TRBJ2-7; D remains unclear. V dropped 0 bases and J dropped 7 bases, with 7 bases sitting between them. CDR1 and CDR2 from the germline V gene are LGHNA and YNFKEQ. The CDR3 contains 12 residues. Here the CDR3 DNA reads TGTGCCAGCAGCCAAGATGCTACGGAGCAGTACTTC. Translated, it gives CASSQDATEQYF.

In its sample, this clonotype was seen a few times. This chain connects TRBV6-5 to TRBJ2-2; tentatively, D is TRBD1 or TRBD2 (7 bases each). The CDR3 extends over 15 amino acids. CDR1 and CDR2 from the germline V gene are MNHEY and SVGAGI. V lost 6 bases, J lost 6 bases, and 17 bases lay in between. In DNA, the CDR3 is TGTGCCAGCAGCCGCACAGGGGAGGGGGCCGGGGAGCTGTTTTTT. It specifies CASSRTGEGAGELFF.

This clonotype has more than one count but fewer than ten. This CDR3 is CASSVSGITYNEQFF. In DNA, the CDR3 is TGTGCCAGCAGCGTCTCAGGGATCACCTACAATGAGCAGTTCTTC. The chain employs TRBV9 and TRBJ2-1, with D perhaps matching TRBD1 (5 bases). The CDR3 has 15 amino acids. Trimming stripped 2 bases from V and 2 bases from J, with 11 bases between. Germline V CDR1 and CDR2: SGDLS, YYNGEE.

Only a few counts were recorded for this clonotype. The chain joins TRBV20-1 to TRBJ2-2; D uncertain. Germline lookup yields CDR1 DFQATT and CDR2 SNEGSKA (reference sequence). V shed 5 bases and J shed 5 bases, with 12 bases lying between them. CDR3 length: 13 amino acids. CDR3 sequence: CSAVPRRTGELFF. The CDR3 DNA is TGCAGTGCTGTGCCCAGGCGGACCGGGGAGCTGTTTTTT.

The chain couples TRBV11-2 to TRBJ2-1; 8 bases line up with TRBD2. The CDR3 is made up of 13 amino acids. Germline trimming cut 3 bases from V and 14 bases from J; bases unmatched to any gene: 9. Per germline, CDR1 SGHAT and CDR2 FQNNGV. The CDR3 loop is CASSFSRGLAKFF. DNA for the CDR3: TGTGCCAGCAGCTTTTCTCGAGGACTAGCAAAGTTCTTC.

This clonotype was found a few times. The gene calls are TRBV20-1 and TRBJ1-1; the D is unclear. The CDR3 sequence is 14 residues long. The V and J ends lost 3 bases and 3 bases respectively, with 14 bases between them. Looked up from germline, CDR1 is DFQATT and CDR2 is SNEGSKA (reference sequence). The DNA for the CDR3 is TGCAGTGCTAGTAGGGTCACCTTGGACACTGAAGCTTTCTTT. This translates into CSASRVTLDTEAFF.

This clonotype came up a few times. The chain employs TRBV27 and TRBJ2-7; TRBD1 is a possible D gene (6 bases). This CDR3 is built from 13 residues. The V end was cut by 2 bases, the J end by 6 bases, with 11 bases between. Germline V CDR1 and CDR2: MNHEY, SMNVEV (reference sequence). The CDR3 protein is CASSLRAGVEQYV. CDR3 in DNA: TGTGCCAGCAGTTTAAGGGCAGGGGTCGAGCAGTACGTC.

This clonotype was observed a handful of times. The genes are TRBV7-2 and TRBJ2-2; D is unresolved. There are 14 residues in the CDR3. V was cut by 6 bases and J by 5 bases, with 13 bases left in between. Germline CDR1 SGHTA, CDR2 FQGNSA. The CDR3 here is CASSSTLITGELFF. CDR3 coding DNA: TGTGCCAGCAGTTCCACCCTTATTACCGGGGAGCTGTTTTTT.

This clonotype was counted between two and nine times. J is TRBJ1-4 and V is TRBV6-2 or TRBV6-3; D is ambiguous. This CDR3 region has 15 residues. The V gene lost 1 base and the J gene lost 6 bases, with 12 bases spanning the gap. CDR1 and CDR2 (germline): MNHEY, SVGEGT. The CDR3 nucleotides are TGTGCCAGCAGTTACTTTGTCGGAGTGGATGAAAAACTGTTTTTT. It yields the protein CASSYFVGVDEKLFF.

A few counts support this clonotype. The gene calls are TRBV6-5 and TRBJ1-1, with D maybe TRBD1 (5 bases). With 0 bases removed from V and 4 bases from J, the gap between germline ends came to 18 bases. CDR1 is MNHEY and CDR2 is SVGAGI in the germline V gene. There are 17 residues in the CDR3. CDR3 in amino acids: CASSYSPSSGLATEAFF. CDR3 sequence (DNA): TGTGCCAGCAGTTACTCCCCTAGCTCAGGGCTGGCCACTGAAGCTTTCTTT.

In its sample, this clonotype was seen a few times. This chain connects TRBV19 to TRBJ1-5; D ambiguous. This CDR3 contains 14 residues. The germline V gene has CDR1 LNHDA and CDR2 SQIVND (reference sequence). V was cut by 1 base and J by 7 bases, with 11 bases left in between. In DNA, the CDR3 is TGTGCCAGTAGTATAGGTGGGATGTGGCAGCCCCAGCATTTT. Protein: CASSIGGMWQPQHF.

This clonotype was counted between two and nine times. V usage is TRBV7-4 and J usage is TRBJ1-5; the D gene is possibly TRBD1 (5 bases). The CDR3 spans 15 residues. Germline V gives CDR1 SGHVT, CDR2 SQSDAQ. V dropped 5 bases and J dropped 7 bases, with 18 bases sitting between them. The CDR3 DNA sequence: TGTGCCAGCAGCCCGGGGCATAAATCTGGGCAGCCCCAGCATTTT. Encoded protein: CASSPGHKSGQPQHF.

The J gene is TRBJ1-5, the V gene TRBV28, with a possible D match to TRBD1 (6 bases). The CDR3 has 13 amino acids. Germline V gives CDR1 MDHEN, CDR2 SYDVKM. Trimming left V 4 bases short and J 12 bases short, with 16 bases between. The CDR3 sequence is CASSSTGAERQHF. Here the CDR3 DNA reads TGTGCCAGCAGTTCCACGGGGGCCGAGCGCCAGCATTTT. The full variable domain, its missing parts supplied by reference TRBV28 and TRBJ1-5, is DVKVTQSSRYLVKRTGEKVFLECVQDMDHENMFWYRQDPGLGLRLIYFSYDVKMKEKGDIPEGYSVSREKKERFSLILESASTNQTSMYLCASSSTGAERQHFGDGTRLSIL.

The table lists this clonotype with a few counts. This chain joins TRBV12-3 or TRBV12-4 and TRBJ1-5; perhaps TRBD1 as D (6 bases). CDR3 length: 15 residues. V lost 3 bases and J lost 2, with 11 bases in between. CDR3 sequence: CASSFSGAGNQPQHF. The CDR3 DNA sequence: TGTGCCAGCAGTTTTTCGGGGGCGGGCAATCAGCCCCAGCATTTT.

The chain carries TRBV20-1 and TRBJ1-5, with D possibly matching TRBD1 (5 bases). Germline V gene lookup returns CDR1 DFQATT and CDR2 SNEGSKA (reference sequence). The CDR3 has 12 amino acids. Trimming removed 4 bases at V and 2 bases at J, with 6 bases between. The CDR3 DNA is TGCAGTGCTAAAGGGGGCAATCAGCCCCAGCATTTT. The encoded protein is CSAKGGNQPQHF.

The V call is TRBV24-1, the J call TRBJ2-3; TRBD1 matches at 10 bases. The germline CDR1 and CDR2 sequences are KGHDR and SFDVKD. With 0 bases clipped from V and 3 bases from J, the junction kept 2 bases outside the gene matches. This CDR3 is 16 amino acids long. The CDR3 is CATSDLRDRGTDTQYF. DNA for the CDR3: TGTGCCACCAGTGATTTGCGGGACAGGGGTACAGATACGCAGTATTTT.

This clonotype has just a few counts. This chain connects TRBV29-1 to TRBJ2-2; D is possibly TRBD1 (5 bases). Per germline, CDR1 SQVTM and CDR2 ANQGSEA. Trimming pared 4 bases from V and 6 bases from J, leaving 15 bases between. This CDR3 spans 14 amino acids. Here the CDR3 reads CSVGPRVGSGELFF. As DNA, the CDR3 is TGCAGCGTTGGCCCCAGGGTTGGTTCCGGGGAGCTGTTTTTT.

This clonotype was counted at least ten times. The rearrangement uses TRBV2 and TRBJ2-7; the D gene is possibly TRBD1 (6 bases). V was shortened by 3 bases and J by 2 bases, with 11 bases between the two germline ends. The CDR3 sequence is 14 residues long. CDR1 and CDR2 (germline): SNHLY, FYNNEI. Written as DNA, the CDR3 is TGTGCCAGCAGTGAGGGACACGGCACCTACGAGCAGTACGTC. It codes for CASSEGHGTYEQYV.

The CDR3 DNA reads TGCAGTGCTAGAGATCACCGGACAGCCTATGGCTACACCTTC. Encoded protein: CSARDHRTAYGYTF. The chain employs TRBV20-1 and TRBJ1-2; tentative D call: TRBD1 (6 bases). Trimming cost V 0 bases and J 4 bases, with 12 bases left between them. CDR1 is DFQATT and CDR2 is SNEGSKA in the germline V gene (reference sequence). CDR3 length equals 14 residues.